These T cell receptor beta chains were read from a single sample in a study of control samples from healthy donors and cancer patients. Generated by immunoSEQ multiplex PCR, the TCRdb table keeps only in-frame clones and is missing some. The repertoire holds approximately 170,000 clones, with roughly 92% as singletons. The sample comprised blood. The receptors here all came from a woman in her 30s in good health. The CDR3 runs from the conserved cysteine through the conserved F or W. The D gene is left open where the match is weak. Clone sizes are given selectively: once, few, many, or a class where the clone is expanded.

V gene: TRBV7-9
J gene: TRBJ2-7
D gene: .
clone size: .
CDR3 protein: CASSFMEREQYF
CDR3 DNA: TGTGCCAGCAGCTTCATGGAGCGCGAGCAGTACTTC

V gene: TRBV9
J gene: TRBJ2-1
D gene: .
clone size: .
CDR3 protein: CASSPPRRNEQFF
CDR3 DNA: TGTGCCAGCAGCCCACCCCGCCGGAATGAGCAGTTCTTC

V gene: TRBV19
J gene: TRBJ2-7
D gene: .
clone size: .
CDR3 protein: CASSIVGKTYEQYF
CDR3 DNA: TGTGCCAGTAGTATAGTGGGCAAAACCTACGAGCAGTACTTC

V gene: TRBV5-1
J gene: TRBJ2-1
D gene: .
clone size: few
CDR3 protein: CASSLGMGDYNEQFF
CDR3 DNA: TGCGCCAGCAGCTTGGGAATGGGGGACTACAATGAGCAGTTCTTC

V gene: TRBV5-4
J gene: TRBJ2-5
D gene: TRBD2
clone size: .
CDR3 protein: CASSFKAGGETQYF
CDR3 DNA: TGTGCCAGCAGCTTTAAGGCCGGGGGGGAGACCCAGTACTTC

V gene: TRBV28
J gene: TRBJ2-3
D gene: .
clone size: .
CDR3 protein: CASTHPTGARAPSTDTQYF
CDR3 DNA: TGTGCCAGCACCCACCCGACGGGGGCTAGGGCCCCTAGCACAGATACGCAGTATTTT

V gene: TRBV5-1
J gene: TRBJ1-2
D gene: TRBD1
clone size: .
CDR3 protein: CASSSDRAYGYTF
CDR3 DNA: TGCGCCAGCAGCTCGGACAGGGCCTATGGCTACACCTTC

V gene: TRBV19
J gene: TRBJ2-2
D gene: .
clone size: .
CDR3 protein: CASTLSDAGWGTGELFF
CDR3 DNA: TGTGCCAGTACCTTATCGGATGCGGGATGGGGCACCGGGGAGCTGTTTTTT

V gene: TRBV6-1
J gene: TRBJ1-2
D gene: .
clone size: few
CDR3 protein: CASSERIVLGVRYGYTF
CDR3 DNA: TGTGCCAGCAGTGAAAGGATCGTTTTGGGGGTCCGTTATGGCTACACCTTC

V gene: TRBV7-2
J gene: TRBJ2-7
D gene: .
clone size: .
CDR3 protein: CASSLVSSYEQYF
CDR3 DNA: TGTGCCAGCAGCTTAGTTTCCTCCTACGAGCAGTACTTC

V gene: TRBV2
J gene: TRBJ1-4
D gene: TRBD1
clone size: few
CDR3 protein: CASSRTGDEKLFF
CDR3 DNA: TGTGCCAGCAGCCGGACAGGGGACGAAAAACTGTTTTTT

V gene: TRBV7-3
J gene: TRBJ2-1
D gene: .
clone size: .
CDR3 protein: CASSQHANNEQFF
CDR3 DNA: TGTGCCAGCAGCCAACATGCCAACAATGAGCAGTTCTTC

V gene: TRBV7-2
J gene: TRBJ1-1
D gene: TRBD1
clone size: .
CDR3 protein: CASSLIGTGALEAFF
CDR3 DNA: TGTGCCAGCAGCTTAATTGGGACAGGGGCCCTTGAAGCTTTCTTT

V gene: TRBV9
J gene: TRBJ2-7
D gene: TRBD2
clone size: once
CDR3 protein: CASSGGGEYEQYF
CDR3 DNA: TGTGCCAGCAGCGGCGGGGGGGAGTACGAGCAGTACTTC

V gene: TRBV6-1
J gene: TRBJ2-3
D gene: .
clone size: .
CDR3 protein: CASSEAPGGGTDTQYF
CDR3 DNA: TGTGCCAGCAGTGAAGCGCCGGGTGGAGGCACAGATACGCAGTATTTT

V gene: TRBV13
J gene: TRBJ2-1
D gene: .
clone size: .
CDR3 protein: CASSLGGPPSPYNEQFF
CDR3 DNA: TGTGCCAGCAGCTTAGGAGGCCCTCCTTCCCCATACAATGAGCAGTTCTTC

V gene: TRBV7-2
J gene: TRBJ2-7
D gene: TRBD1
clone size: .
CDR3 protein: CASSDRTGSGEQYF
CDR3 DNA: TGTGCCAGCAGTGATCGGACAGGATCGGGGGAGCAGTACTTC

V gene: TRBV12-3/TRBV12-4
J gene: TRBJ2-5
D gene: .
clone size: .
CDR3 protein: CASSWGETQYF
CDR3 DNA: TGTGCCAGCAGTTGGGGGGAGACCCAGTACTTC

V gene: TRBV30
J gene: TRBJ1-1
D gene: .
clone size: .
CDR3 protein: CAWSVGGITEAFF
CDR3 DNA: TGTGCCTGGAGTGTCGGGGGTATCACTGAAGCTTTCTTT

V gene: TRBV9
J gene: TRBJ2-1
D gene: TRBD2
clone size: .
CDR3 protein: CASSVTSGSSNEQFF
CDR3 DNA: TGTGCCAGCAGCGTGACTAGCGGGTCTTCCAATGAGCAGTTCTTC

V gene: TRBV21-1
J gene: TRBJ1-5
D gene: .
clone size: .
CDR3 protein: CASSTAARGKRGNQPQHF
CDR3 DNA: TGTGCCAGCAGCACGGCGGCAAGGGGAAAGAGGGGCAATCAGCCCCAGCATTTT

V gene: TRBV19
J gene: TRBJ1-1
D gene: .
clone size: .
CDR3 protein: CASSPQPPGVGTEAFF
CDR3 DNA: TGTGCCAGTAGTCCCCAGCCCCCGGGAGTGGGCACTGAAGCTTTCTTT

V gene: TRBV5-1
J gene: TRBJ2-1
D gene: .
clone size: .
CDR3 protein: CASSFGIATFF
CDR3 DNA: TGCGCCAGCAGCTTCGGGATAGCCACGTTCTTC

V gene: TRBV6-4
J gene: TRBJ2-3
D gene: .
clone size: .
CDR3 protein: CATKRDTQYF
CDR3 DNA: TGTGCCACCAAGAGAGATACGCAGTATTTT

V gene: TRBV6-5
J gene: TRBJ1-1
D gene: TRBD1
clone size: .
CDR3 protein: CASSYQDRGNTEAFF
CDR3 DNA: TGTGCCAGCAGTTACCAAGACAGGGGGAACACTGAAGCTTTCTTT

V gene: TRBV2
J gene: TRBJ1-2
D gene: .
clone size: once
CDR3 protein: CASSEQAVYGYTF
CDR3 DNA: TGTGCCAGCAGCGAACAGGCGGTCTATGGCTACACCTTC

V gene: TRBV7-9
J gene: TRBJ2-7
D gene: TRBD2
clone size: .
CDR3 protein: CASSTLAGALYEQYF
CDR3 DNA: TGTGCCAGCAGCACTTTAGCGGGAGCGCTCTACGAGCAGTACTTC

V gene: TRBV5-1
J gene: TRBJ2-1
D gene: TRBD2
clone size: .
CDR3 protein: CASSLELAGYNEQFF
CDR3 DNA: TGCGCCAGCAGCTTGGAGCTAGCGGGCTACAATGAGCAGTTCTTC

V gene: TRBV19
J gene: TRBJ2-7
D gene: .
clone size: .
CDR3 protein: CASSSPGPGQQYF
CDR3 DNA: TGTGCCAGTAGTTCCCCAGGACCGGGCCAGCAGTACTTC

V gene: TRBV2
J gene: TRBJ1-2
D gene: TRBD1
clone size: .
CDR3 protein: CARLTGETGYTF
CDR3 DNA: TGTGCCAGATTGACAGGGGAAACGGGCTACACCTTC

V gene: TRBV6-2/TRBV6-3
J gene: TRBJ2-1
D gene: .
clone size: .
CDR3 protein: CASSYSESEQFF
CDR3 DNA: TGTGCCAGCAGTTACTCGGAGTCTGAGCAGTTCTTC

V gene: TRBV30
J gene: TRBJ2-1
D gene: TRBD2
clone size: .
CDR3 protein: CAWSVSGRRDEQFF
CDR3 DNA: TGTGCCTGGAGTGTCAGCGGGAGAAGGGATGAGCAGTTCTTC

V gene: TRBV19
J gene: TRBJ2-1
D gene: .
clone size: few
CDR3 protein: CATGDYNEQFF
CDR3 DNA: TGTGCCACTGGGGATTACAATGAGCAGTTCTTC

V gene: TRBV3-1/TRBV3-2
J gene: TRBJ2-4
D gene: .
clone size: .
CDR3 protein: CASSQVTGVDIQYF
CDR3 DNA: TGTGCCAGCAGCCAAGTGACGGGAGTTGACATTCAGTACTTC

V gene: TRBV11-2
J gene: TRBJ1-1
D gene: .
clone size: .
CDR3 protein: CASRVSNTEAFF
CDR3 DNA: TGTGCCAGCAGGGTTTCGAACACTGAAGCTTTCTTT

V gene: TRBV7-9
J gene: TRBJ2-3
D gene: .
clone size: once
CDR3 protein: CASSFGTDTQYF
CDR3 DNA: TGTGCCAGCAGCTTCGGCACAGATACGCAGTATTTT

V gene: TRBV28
J gene: TRBJ1-1
D gene: .
clone size: .
CDR3 protein: CASPGWGGGIEAFF
CDR3 DNA: TGTGCCAGCCCCGGCTGGGGTGGGGGGATTGAAGCTTTCTTT

V gene: TRBV2
J gene: TRBJ2-1
D gene: TRBD1
clone size: .
CDR3 protein: CASRADRGTYNEQFF
CDR3 DNA: TGTGCCAGCAGGGCGGACAGGGGGACGTACAATGAGCAGTTCTTC

V gene: TRBV19
J gene: TRBJ1-1
D gene: .
clone size: once
CDR3 protein: CASSISSLNTEAFF
CDR3 DNA: TGTGCCAGTAGTATTTCTTCATTGAACACTGAAGCTTTCTTT

V gene: TRBV27
J gene: TRBJ2-5
D gene: TRBD1
clone size: .
CDR3 protein: CASSLTPDRAWETQYF
CDR3 DNA: TGTGCCAGCAGTTTAACCCCGGACAGGGCGTGGGAGACCCAGTACTTC

V gene: TRBV6-6
J gene: TRBJ2-3
D gene: TRBD2
clone size: .
CDR3 protein: CASSPRDIAGVSDTQYF
CDR3 DNA: TGTGCCAGCAGTCCCAGGGACATAGCGGGAGTGTCAGATACGCAGTATTTT

V gene: TRBV28
J gene: TRBJ1-3
D gene: TRBD1
clone size: .
CDR3 protein: CASKQGGRNTIYF
CDR3 DNA: TGTGCCAGCAAACAGGGGGGTAGAAACACCATATATTTT

V gene: TRBV7-9
J gene: TRBJ2-1
D gene: .
clone size: .
CDR3 protein: CASSLPTSLATRNEQFF
CDR3 DNA: TGTGCCAGCAGCTTACCCACCTCCCTAGCGACCCGGAATGAGCAGTTCTTC

V gene: TRBV30
J gene: TRBJ2-1
D gene: TRBD2
clone size: .
CDR3 protein: CAWGAQEGTSTFF
CDR3 DNA: TGTGCCTGGGGGGCCCAAGAGGGGACTAGCACGTTCTTC

V gene: TRBV7-2
J gene: TRBJ2-7
D gene: .
clone size: .
CDR3 protein: CASSSPLGAYEQYF
CDR3 DNA: TGTGCCAGCAGCTCCCCACTAGGTGCCTACGAGCAGTACTTC

V gene: TRBV5-1
J gene: TRBJ1-1
D gene: .
clone size: .
CDR3 protein: CASSLALSNTEAFF
CDR3 DNA: TGCGCCAGCAGCTTAGCTCTTTCGAACACTGAAGCTTTCTTT

V gene: TRBV4-3
J gene: TRBJ1-4
D gene: .
clone size: .
CDR3 protein: CASSQGVQGANEKLFF
CDR3 DNA: TGCGCCAGCAGCCAAGGCGTACAGGGTGCTAATGAAAAACTGTTTTTT

V gene: TRBV21-1
J gene: TRBJ2-7
D gene: .
clone size: .
CDR3 protein: CASSSHTDGLAGEKRQYF
CDR3 DNA: TGTGCCAGCAGCAGCCATACCGACGGACTAGCGGGAGAAAAAAGGCAGTACTTC

V gene: TRBV5-1
J gene: TRBJ1-4
D gene: .
clone size: .
CDR3 protein: CASSWDRLGNEKLFF
CDR3 DNA: TGCGCCAGCAGCTGGGACCGCCTCGGTAATGAAAAACTGTTTTTT

V gene: TRBV5-1
J gene: TRBJ2-1
D gene: .
clone size: .
CDR3 protein: CASRPPIADSSYNEQFF
CDR3 DNA: TGCGCCAGCAGACCACCGATAGCGGATAGCTCCTACAATGAGCAGTTCTTC

V gene: TRBV24-1
J gene: TRBJ2-3
D gene: .
clone size: .
CDR3 protein: CATPPTGTRADTQYF
CDR3 DNA: TGTGCCACCCCACCCACAGGGACCAGGGCAGATACGCAGTATTTT